These 22 T cell receptor beta chains came from one sample sequenced in a study of blood T cell repertoires in COVID-19. TCRdb keeps only in-frame clones here, not all; method: immunoSEQ multiplex PCR. The sample records about 360,000 clones, over 75% being singletons. The sequencing input was PBMCs or T cells enriched from blood (not recorded which). These receptors originate from a young man who had recovered from COVID-19.

V usage is TRBV5-1 and J usage is TRBJ1-2; D perhaps matches TRBD1 (5 bases). The CDR3 spans 13 residues. The germline V gene has CDR1 SGHRS and CDR2 YFSETQ. V shed 6 bases and J shed 4 bases, with 13 bases lying between them. CDR3 DNA: TGCGCCAGCACCAGGGAGGCTAGCTATGGCTACACCTTC. Its translation: CASTREASYGYTF. The whole variable domain, remainder taken from reference TRBV5-1 and TRBJ1-2, is KAGVTQTPRYLIKTRGQQVTLSCSPISGHRSVSWYQQTPGQGLQFLFEYFSETQRNKGNFPGRFSGRQFSNSRSEMNVSTLELGDSALYLCASTREASYGYTFGSGTRLTVV.

This sequence joins TRBV3-1 (or the pseudogene TRBV3-2) and TRBJ1-6; 7 bases map to TRBD1. Germline trimming cut 6 bases from V and 2 bases from J; bases unmatched to any gene: 7. The germline V gene has CDR1 LGHDT and CDR2 YNNKEL (reference sequence). The CDR3 has 16 residues. The CDR3 is CASSYKTGTYNSPLHF. In DNA, the CDR3 is TGTGCCAGCAGTTATAAGACAGGGACCTATAATTCACCCCTCCACTTT.

The V and J genes are TRBV30 and TRBJ2-7; 9 nucleotides match TRBD1. Germline V gene sequence: CDR1 GTSNPN, CDR2 SVGIG (reference sequence). V was clipped by 1 base and J by 5 bases; unmatched bases: 9. CDR3 size: 15 residues. The CDR3 reads CAWSGRTGAFDEQYF. The CDR3 region has the DNA TGTGCCTGGAGTGGTCGGACAGGGGCGTTTGACGAGCAGTACTTC.

The chain joins TRBV19 to TRBJ1-5; 8 bases line up with TRBD1. This CDR3 comprises 16 residues. Germline loops: CDR1 LNHDA, CDR2 SQIVND (reference sequence). V shed 5 bases, J shed 2 bases, and the junction held 8 bases outside the gene matches. The CDR3 loop reads CASSLAGGKGNQPQHF. The CDR3 nucleotides are TGTGCCAGTAGTTTAGCAGGGGGCAAAGGCAATCAGCCCCAGCATTTT.

The gene calls are TRBV29-1 and TRBJ1-5, with 7 bases matching TRBD1. The CDR3 length is 14 residues. V was clipped by 6 bases and J by 7 bases; unmatched bases: 12. Germline V gene sequence: CDR1 SQVTM, CDR2 ANQGSEA. Here the CDR3 DNA reads TGCAGCGTGTCGACAGGGCCTCTCGGGCAGCCCCAGCATTTT. Protein: CSVSTGPLGQPQHF.

V usage is TRBV19 and J usage is TRBJ1-3; D ambiguous. Germline V CDR1 and CDR2: LNHDA, SQIVND (reference sequence). This CDR3 spans 12 amino acids. Trimming removed 7 bases at V and 0 bases at J, with 4 bases between. The DNA for the CDR3 is TGTGCCAGTAAAGCCTCTGGAAACACCATATATTTT. Translated: CASKASGNTIYF. The variable domain in full, completed from reference TRBV19 and TRBJ1-3, reads DGGITQSPKYLFRKEGQNVTLSCEQNLNHDAMYWYRQDPGQGLRLIYYSQIVNDFQKGDIAEGYSVSREKKESFPLTVTSAQKNPTAFYLCASKASGNTIYFGEGSWLTVV.

The chain recombines TRBV5-4 with TRBJ2-2; 11 bases are shared with TRBD1. The germline V gene has CDR1 SGHNT and CDR2 YYREEE (reference sequence). CDR3 length: 14 residues. The V and J ends lost 4 bases and 8 bases, in that order; junction bases with no gene match: 4. The CDR3 sequence: CASSAGTGGGELFF. CDR3 DNA sequence: TGTGCCAGCAGCGCCGGGACAGGGGGAGGGGAGCTGTTTTTT. The full variable domain, with the rest looked up from reference TRBV5-4 and TRBJ2-2, is ETGVTQSPTHLIKTRGQQVTLRCSSQSGHNTVSWYQQALGQGPQFIFQYYREEENGRGNFPPRFSGLQFPNYSSELNVNALELDDSALYLCASSAGTGGGELFFGEGSRLTVL.

This clone has more than one count but fewer than ten. The same CDR3 can be traced to other DNA sequences in this sample. The chain joins TRBV27 to TRBJ2-7; 9 nucleotides match TRBD1. Germline V gives CDR1 MNHEY, CDR2 SMNVEV (reference sequence). The CDR3 covers 14 residues. The trim removed 1 base at V and 4 bases at J, leaving 2 bases unmatched. CDR3 protein: CASSLLQGAYEQYF. The CDR3 DNA is TGTGCCAGCAGTTTATTACAGGGGGCGTACGAGCAGTACTTC.

This rearrangement joins TRBV21-1 to TRBJ1-2; the table's D call of TRBD1 was not tested on the DNA. TRBV21-1 is marked as a pseudogene. The CDR3 has 17 residues. This chain's CDR3 is CASSIVGVQGASYGYTF. CDR3 sequence (DNA): TGTGCCAGCAGCATAGTCGGTGTCCAGGGGGCCAGCTATGGCTACACCTTC.

J is TRBJ1-1 and V is TRBV18; TRBD1 matches 9 bases. The junction had 14 bases not matched to a gene; V was cut back by 6 bases and J by 0 bases. Germline V CDR1 and CDR2: KGHSH, LQKENI. CDR3 length equals 18 residues. The CDR3 spells CASSPLNRQGVLNTEAFF. Written as DNA, the CDR3 is TGTGCCAGCTCTCCCCTGAATCGACAGGGGGTTTTGAACACTGAAGCTTTCTTT.

This sequence joins TRBV12-5 and TRBJ1-6, with D perhaps matching TRBD1 (5 bases). Germline CDR1 is LGHNT and CDR2 is FRNRAP. With 7 bases removed from V and 7 bases from J, the gap between germline ends came to 11 bases. The length of the CDR3 is 13 residues. The CDR3 spells CASERTPNSPLHF. CDR3 in DNA: TGTGCTAGTGAACGGACACCGAATTCACCCCTCCACTTT.

The gene calls are TRBV5-1 and TRBJ1-2; 7 bases are a match to TRBD1. This CDR3 is 13 amino acids long. The V segment lost 4 bases and the J segment 6 bases; nucleotides outside the gene matches: 6. CDR1 and CDR2 from the germline V gene are SGHRS and YFSETQ. This CDR3 reads CASSLGTANGYTF. The CDR3 coding sequence is TGCGCCAGCAGCCTCGGGACAGCTAATGGCTACACCTTC.

The chain couples TRBV7-9 to TRBJ1-2; D is uncertain. The V end lost 3 bases, the J end lost 3 bases, and 5 bases lay between the germline ends. CDR3 length: 12 residues. From germline, CDR1 is SEHNR and CDR2 FQNEAQ (reference sequence). CDR3 bases: TGTGCCAGCAGCTTTGTCGACTATGGCTACACCTTC. It codes for CASSFVDYGYTF.

The chain links TRBV19 to TRBJ1-4, with D possibly being TRBD1 (6 bases). Trimming removed 5 bases at V and 4 bases at J, with 14 bases between. Germline values: CDR1 LNHDA, CDR2 SQIVND (reference sequence). The CDR3 totals 15 residues. CDR3 in amino acids: CASSVGDRRNEKLFF. The CDR3 DNA reads as TGTGCCAGTAGTGTCGGAGACAGGCGTAATGAAAAACTGTTTTTT.

This clone has a handful of counts. The chain has TRBV12-3 or TRBV12-4 and TRBJ1-3; 7 bases match TRBD1. The CDR3 contains 13 residues. This CDR3 is CASGGSSGNTIYF. In DNA form, the CDR3 reads TGTGCTTCAGGGGGGAGCTCTGGAAACACCATATATTTT.

The table lists this clone with a few counts. The chain carries TRBV4-2 and TRBJ1-4; the D gene is possibly TRBD1 (5 bases). V was cut by 4 bases and J by 4 bases, with 10 bases left in between. CDR3 length equals 14 residues. From germline, CDR1 is LGHNA and CDR2 YNFKEQ. The CDR3 spells CASSRRTNNEKLFF. As DNA, the CDR3 is TGTGCCAGCAGCCGACGGACAAATAATGAAAAACTGTTTTTT.

This clone was picked up a small number of times. The chain carries TRBV4-1 and TRBJ1-4; D gene unclear. Germline CDR1 MGHRA, CDR2 YSYEKL. V lost 4 bases and J 0 bases, leaving 15 bases between the germline ends. This CDR3 is built from 17 residues. CDR3 loop: CASSPRYSSATNEKLFF. Written as DNA, the CDR3 is TGCGCCAGCAGCCCAAGATACAGTTCAGCAACTAATGAAAAACTGTTTTTT.

V is TRBV7-8 and J is TRBJ2-5; 7 positions match TRBD1. V gave up 5 bases and J gave up 5 bases; unmatched junction bases: 11. CDR1 is SGHVS and CDR2 is FQNEAQ in the germline V gene. The CDR3 totals 15 residues. The CDR3 DNA reads TGTGCCAGCAGCACCCTGACAGGGATTAGGGAGACCCAGTACTTC. Its protein is CASSTLTGIRETQYF.

The genes are TRBV29-1 and TRBJ2-5; tentatively, D is TRBD2 (6 bases). Germline lookup yields CDR1 SQVTM and CDR2 ANQGSEA. There are 13 residues in the CDR3. Trimming cost V 5 bases and J 4 bases, with 14 bases left between them. Written as DNA, the CDR3 is TGCAGCGTTTTGCTTGGGGGAGGAGAGACCCAGTACTTC. It encodes CSVLLGGGETQYF.

V is TRBV19 and J is TRBJ1-2; TRBD1 is a possible D gene (5 bases). CDR1 and CDR2 from the germline V gene are LNHDA and SQIVND (reference sequence). V was trimmed by 6 bases and J by 6 bases, leaving 14 bases between them. The CDR3 is 13 residues long. The CDR3 protein is CASRKIGGDGYTF. CDR3 DNA sequence: TGTGCCAGTAGGAAGATTGGGGGGGATGGCTACACCTTC.

The V call is TRBV20-1, the J call TRBJ1-4, with D hard to call. The V end was cut by 3 bases, the J end by 6 bases, with 11 bases between. Looked up from germline, CDR1 is DFQATT and CDR2 is SNEGSKA (reference sequence). The CDR3 contains 13 residues. CDR3 DNA: TGCAGTGCTAGTCACCCCACGGATGAAAAACTGTTTTTT. This gives the protein CSASHPTDEKLFF.

The rearrangement links TRBV19 to TRBJ2-2, with a tentative D call TRBD1 (5 bases). The CDR3 covers 13 residues. Trimming pared 2 bases from V and 4 bases from J, leaving 5 bases between. Germline CDR1 LNHDA, CDR2 SQIVND (reference sequence). The CDR3 loop is CASSIRGTGELFF. The CDR3, as DNA: TGTGCCAGTAGTATAAGGGGCACCGGGGAGCTGTTTTTT.